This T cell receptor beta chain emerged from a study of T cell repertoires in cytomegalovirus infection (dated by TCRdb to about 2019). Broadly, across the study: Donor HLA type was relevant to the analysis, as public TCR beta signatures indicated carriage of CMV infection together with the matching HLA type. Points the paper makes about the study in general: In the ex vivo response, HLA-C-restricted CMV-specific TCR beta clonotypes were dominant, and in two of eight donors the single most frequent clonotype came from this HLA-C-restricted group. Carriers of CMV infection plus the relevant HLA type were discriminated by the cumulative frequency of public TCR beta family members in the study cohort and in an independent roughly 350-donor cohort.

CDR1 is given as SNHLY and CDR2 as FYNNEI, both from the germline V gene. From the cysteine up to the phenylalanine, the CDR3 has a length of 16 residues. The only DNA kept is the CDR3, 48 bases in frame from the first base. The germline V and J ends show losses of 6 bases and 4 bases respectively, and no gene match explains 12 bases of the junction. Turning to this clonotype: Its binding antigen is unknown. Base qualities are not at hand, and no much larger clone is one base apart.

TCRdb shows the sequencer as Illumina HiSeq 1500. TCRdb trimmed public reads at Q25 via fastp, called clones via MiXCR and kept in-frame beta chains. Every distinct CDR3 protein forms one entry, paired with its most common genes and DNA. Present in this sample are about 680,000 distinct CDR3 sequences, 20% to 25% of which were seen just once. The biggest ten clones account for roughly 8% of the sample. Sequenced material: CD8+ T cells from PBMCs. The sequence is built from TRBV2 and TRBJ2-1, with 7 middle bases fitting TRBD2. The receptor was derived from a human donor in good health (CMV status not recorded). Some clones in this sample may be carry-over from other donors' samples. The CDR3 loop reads CASSPLRGGVYNEQFF. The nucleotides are TGTGCCAGCAGCCCCCTCCGGGGAGGGGTTTACAATGAGCAGTTCTTC.